This section outlines one T cell receptor beta chain sequence together with its context. Authors' processing steps: Quantification of nucleated cells was approximated via reference gene primer amplification. The table came from immunoSEQ multiplex PCR; TCRdb's copy has only in-frame clones and leaves some out. Clone size and the V and J calls come from that table; the DNA yielded D and trimming. The sample lists around 120,000 clones, approximately 80% occurring once. These data are taken from a study of blood T cell repertoires in COVID-19. Study background: Collection of acute and convalescent COVID-19 samples took place in the United States, Italy and Spain. Sources were T cells, B-cell-depleted T cells, or PBMCs; the material itself was cDNA or gDNA.

This CDR3 comprises 14 residues. V was cut by 2 bases and J by 1 base, with 6 bases left in between. Germline CDR1 LGHDT, CDR2 YNNKEL (reference sequence). The origin of this receptor is a man between 65 and 85 years old with acute or convalescent COVID-19. Sequenced material: peripheral blood. The chain joins TRBV3-1 (or the pseudogene TRBV3-2) to TRBJ1-5, with D unresolved. CDR3: CASSQSNSNQPQHF. The CDR3 nucleotides read TGTGCCAGCAGCCAAAGCAACAGCAATCAGCCCCAGCATTTT.